A single sample gave rise to the 22 T cell receptor beta chains below, sequenced in a study of metastatic and nonmetastatic thyroid tumors. TCRdb reassembled clones from the PCR reads with MiXCR. The sample lists approximately 13,000 clones, roughly a third occurring once. Patients underwent thyroid surgery, and none had received any treatment before it. Sequencing was done on a sample of tumor tissue. These receptors were collected from a male donor with papillary thyroid cancer or a benign thyroid nodule (not recorded which). Some clones in this sample may be carry-over from other donors' samples.

This clone occurred a few times. The CDR3, as DNA: TGTGCCACCAGTGTGAGAGGGACACCTTTGTTTCTTGACTATGGCTACACCTTC. Encoded protein: CATSVRGTPLFLDYGYTF. The rearrangement links TRBV24-1 to TRBJ1-2; maybe TRBD1 (6 bases). CDR1 and CDR2 from the germline V gene are KGHDR and SFDVKD. V gave up 5 bases and J gave up 3 bases, with 24 bases separating them. CDR3 length: 18 amino acids.

The chain uses TRBV20-1 and TRBJ1-2; perhaps TRBD1 as D (6 bases). Germline CDR1 is DFQATT and CDR2 is SNEGSKA (reference sequence). Trimming took off 1 base at V and 8 bases at J, with 17 bases between the two ends. CDR3 length: 14 amino acids. The CDR3 is CSARVTGAPHGYTF. The CDR3 bases are TGCAGTGCTAGAGTTACGGGGGCCCCTCACGGCTACACCTTC.

This rearrangement joins TRBV11-2 to TRBJ1-6; 7 bases match TRBD1. This CDR3 has 13 amino acids. The junction had 1 base not matched to a gene; V was cut back by 3 bases and J by 8 bases. Looked up from germline, CDR1 is SGHAT and CDR2 is FQNNGV. The CDR3 is CASSLTGHSPLHF. The CDR3 bases are TGTGCCAGCAGCTTGACAGGGCATTCACCCCTCCACTTT.

This clone was counted only a few times. The chain couples TRBV6-1 to TRBJ1-1, with 8 bases that match TRBD1. V was pared by 3 bases and J by 6 bases, with 9 bases of the junction left unmatched. The germline gives CDR1 MNHNS, CDR2 SASEGT. The CDR3 is 15 residues long. The CDR3 DNA sequence: TGTGCCAGCAGTGATAAACAGGGGGAAGGGGCTGAAGCTTTCTTT. Translated, it gives CASSDKQGEGAEAFF.

The chain recombines TRBV25-1 with TRBJ2-7; tentative D call: TRBD1 (6 bases). In germline, CDR1 is MGHDK, CDR2 SYGVNS. V was cut by 3 bases and J by 6 bases, with 12 bases left in between. CDR3 length: 13 amino acids. The CDR3 DNA is TGTGCCAGCAGTGACTCCAACAGGGTCGAGCAGTACTTC. Protein sequence: CASSDSNRVEQYF.

This chain connects TRBV7-3 to TRBJ1-2, with D hard to call. Trimming removed 2 bases from V and 5 bases from J, with 15 bases in between. The CDR3 has 15 amino acids. Germline V gene data show CDR1 as SGHTA and CDR2 as FQGTGA. The CDR3 region has the DNA TGTGCCAGCAGCTTAGAACCAGCCACGGGGTATGGCTACACCTTC. Its translation is CASSLEPATGYGYTF.

Worth noting for this clone: Mismatch with germline at one junction end may stem from a read error. The rearrangement uses TRBV5-1 and TRBJ2-5; D call uncertain. The CDR3 length is 14 residues. Germline V gene data show CDR1 as SGHRS and CDR2 as YFSETQ. The CDR3: CASSLGQSKDTQYF. CDR3 DNA: TGCGCCAGCAGCTTGGGACAATCGAAAGATACCCAGTACTTC.

The rearrangement joins TRBV24-1 to TRBJ1-2; D ambiguous. V shed 3 bases and J shed 3 bases, with 16 bases lying between them. The V gene's germline CDR1 is KGHDR and CDR2 SFDVKD. This CDR3 has 16 residues. CDR3 nucleotides: TGTGCCACCAGTGATCCGATCGGGGAGGAGGACTATGGCTACACCTTC. Residues: CATSDPIGEEDYGYTF.

To note about this clone: One end of the junction is discordant with germline, which a read error may explain. The V call is TRBV6-9, the J call TRBJ2-5; 8 bases line up with TRBD2. Germline CDR1 MNHGY, CDR2 SVAAGI. The CDR3 loop spans 13 amino acids. The CDR3 DNA is TGCGCCGGAAACTACGGCGGGGGGCCTTTGGAGTACTTC. It yields the protein CAGNYGGGPLEYF.

The chain recombines TRBV10-3 with TRBJ1-6, with D maybe TRBD1 (6 bases). The germline V gene encodes CDR1 ENHRY and CDR2 SYGVKD. V shed 10 bases and J shed 10 bases, with 17 bases lying between them. The CDR3 length is 13 residues. The CDR3 sequence: CATQREGGSPLHF. The CDR3 DNA reads TGTGCCACGCAACGGGAGGGGGGATCACCCCTCCACTTT.

This clone ranks as medium-sized. The chain links TRBV7-2 to TRBJ2-1, with 7 bases aligning to TRBD1. The germline CDR1 and CDR2 sequences are SGHTA and FQGNSA. J lost 8 bases, V lost 6 bases, and 10 bases had no gene match. This CDR3 has 14 residues. The CDR3 is CASRSRTGPYEQFF. CDR3 nucleotides: TGTGCCAGCAGATCTAGGACAGGCCCCTATGAGCAGTTCTTC.

The chain has TRBV12-3 or TRBV12-4 and TRBJ2-7; perhaps TRBD2 as D (5 bases). The CDR3 extends over 15 amino acids. V lost 5 bases to trimming and J lost 3 bases, with 17 bases between them. The DNA for the CDR3 is TGTGCCAGCAGTACCGGACTCCCCTCAGTCTACGAGCAGTACTTC. It translates to CASSTGLPSVYEQYF.

This clone showed up just a few times. The V gene is TRBV12-3 or TRBV12-4, the J gene TRBJ2-3; a possible D gene is TRBD2 (6 bases). The germline V and J ends were trimmed by 6 bases and 0 bases, with 22 bases remaining between them. This CDR3 is 18 amino acids long. CDR3 sequence (DNA): TGTGCCAGCAGGGGGATTGGCGGGGAGTACCCTAGCACAGATACGCAGTATTTT. This translates into CASRGIGGEYPSTDTQYF.

The chain couples TRBV2 to TRBJ1-6, with D maybe TRBD1 (5 bases). The CDR3 covers 19 residues. Trimming left V 2 bases short and J 5 bases short, with 22 bases between. Germline V gene sequence: CDR1 SNHLY, CDR2 FYNNEI. CDR3 loop: CASSELRARGTVNNSPLHF. The DNA of the CDR3 is TGTGCCAGCAGTGAACTTCGTGCGCGAGGGACTGTAAATAATTCACCCCTCCACTTT.

The chain has TRBV9 and TRBJ2-1, with a weak D call TRBD2 (6 bases). The CDR3 extends over 13 amino acids. Germline loops: CDR1 SGDLS, CDR2 YYNGEE. With 4 bases removed from V and 6 bases from J, the gap between germline ends came to 11 bases. The CDR3 reads CASSPSGVNEQFF. The CDR3 nucleotides are TGTGCCAGCAGCCCTTCGGGAGTCAATGAGCAGTTCTTC.

This clone was seen more than once but under ten times. The rearrangement joins TRBV6-1 to TRBJ1-2, with D hard to call. The CDR3 is made up of 14 amino acids. Germline assignment: CDR1 MNHNS and CDR2 SASEGT. Deletions cut 0 bases from V and 8 bases from J, with 13 bases between. CDR3 bases: TGTGCCAGCAGTGAAGCCCGGGGATTCTTAGGCTACACCTTC. The encoded protein is CASSEARGFLGYTF.

In its sample, this clone is medium-sized. This chain uses TRBV2 with TRBJ2-5, with TRBD1 matching 9 bases. With V trimmed by 6 bases and J by 5 bases, 4 bases remained unmatched. The CDR3 contains 13 residues. In germline, CDR1 is SNHLY, CDR2 FYNNEI. The CDR3 coding sequence is TGTGCCAGCAGGCAGACAGGGGGGGAGACCCAGTACTTC. It specifies CASRQTGGETQYF.

The chain employs TRBV7-8 and TRBJ1-3; D call uncertain. V lost 4 bases and J lost 0, with 13 bases in between. The CDR3 extends over 16 amino acids. Per germline, CDR1 SGHVS and CDR2 FQNEAQ. CDR3 bases: TGTGCCAGCAGCTCGTCGGGCAGGAACTCTGGAAACACCATATATTTT. Its translation is CASSSSGRNSGNTIYF.

This clone turned up a few times. V and J are TRBV12-3 or TRBV12-4 and TRBJ1-2; no definite D call. The CDR3 is 14 amino acids. The ends were cut back, 5 bases at V and 9 bases at J, with 19 bases in the middle. CDR3 nucleotide sequence: TGTGCCAGCAGTCTAAATATTGACGCCACCCGCTACACCTTC. As protein: CASSLNIDATRYTF.

This rearrangement joins TRBV11-2 to TRBJ1-1; weak D call: TRBD1 (6 bases). The CDR3 has 16 amino acids. Trimming shortened V by 2 bases and J by 0 bases, and 13 bases separated the two germline ends. The V gene's germline CDR1 is SGHAT and CDR2 FQNNGV. Written as DNA, the CDR3 is TGTGCCAGCAGCTTAAGGCCAGGGGATTTGAACACTGAAGCTTTCTTT. Translating it yields CASSLRPGDLNTEAFF. Combining the CDR3 with reference TRBV11-2 and TRBJ1-1 gives the whole variable domain EAGVAQSPRYKIIEKRQSVAFWCNPISGHATLYWYQQILGQGPKLLIQFQNNGVVDDSQLPKDRFSAERLKGVDSTLKIQPAKLEDSAVYLCASSLRPGDLNTEAFFGQGTRLTVV.

J is TRBJ2-2 and V is TRBV3-1; D is uncertain. Germline V lookup: CDR1 LGHDT, CDR2 YNNKEL (reference sequence). The CDR3 has 15 residues. V lost 4 bases, J lost 3 bases, and 12 bases lay in between. CDR3 bases: TGTGCCAGCAGCCCACCCGGGCGTGACACCGGGGAGCTGTTTTTT. Translated: CASSPPGRDTGELFF.

The chain uses TRBV2 and TRBJ2-7; 11 nucleotides line up with TRBD2. In germline, CDR1 is SNHLY, CDR2 FYNNEI. CDR3 size: 15 residues. The V segment lost 3 bases and the J segment 4 bases; nucleotides outside the gene matches: 5. The CDR3 sequence is CASSDPPSGGYEQYF. CDR3 DNA: TGTGCCAGCAGTGACCCCCCTAGCGGGGGGTACGAGCAGTACTTC.